Sample share makes the clone carrying this T cell receptor (beta chain) medium-sized (0.01 to 0.1%). Rearranged V-D-J TRB sequences were amplified with a mixed TRB-A/B primer pool. TCRdb itself ran the multiplex PCR reads through MiXCR, one entry per CDR3 protein. Among fewer than 2,000 distinct CDR3 sequences listed, 30% to 40% were seen once. Peripheral blood genomic DNA, not sorted cells or RNA, was the template. The sample comes from a study of T cell repertoires in aging, cancer and after chemotherapy. The J segment lost 1 base and the V segment lost 5 bases, leaving 7 bases of the junction unmatched. Germline V lookup: CDR1 MNHEY, CDR2 SVGAGI. This CDR3 is 16 amino acids long.

The V gene is TRBV6-5, the J gene TRBJ2-2; 7 bases align to TRBD1. This TCR was sampled from a human donor with a blood cancer. The sample comprised blood. CDR3 region: CASSRGQVLNTGELFF. The CDR3 coding sequence is TGTGCCAGCAGTCGCGGACAGGTCCTGAACACCGGGGAGCTGTTTTTT.